This TCR beta chain was retrieved from a study of T cell changes during pregnancy in multiple sclerosis. Assay used: immunoSEQ multiplex PCR; TCRdb lists only in-frame clones, some missing. The sample includes about 60,000 clones, around 93% of them seen just once. Germline lookup yields CDR1 SEHNR and CDR2 FQNEAQ (reference sequence). The CDR3 consists of 13 residues. V lost 5 bases and J lost 9, with 14 bases in between. Material: peripheral blood, obtained after pregnancy. This clonotype originated in a female donor with multiple sclerosis, enrolled in a pregnancy study. The chain joins TRBV7-9 to TRBJ2-1; the D gene is possibly TRBD1 (7 bases). In DNA form, the CDR3 reads TGTGCCAGCAGCAACCAGGGGGGTGGTGAGCAGTTCTTC. Protein: CASSNQGGGEQFF. The full variable domain, with the rest looked up from reference TRBV7-9 and TRBJ2-1, is DTGVSQNPRHKITKRGQNVTFRCDPISEHNRLYWYRQTLGQGPEFLTYFQNEAQLEKSRLLSDRFSAERPKGSFSTLEIQRTEQGDSAMYLCASSNQGGGEQFFGPGTRLTVL.